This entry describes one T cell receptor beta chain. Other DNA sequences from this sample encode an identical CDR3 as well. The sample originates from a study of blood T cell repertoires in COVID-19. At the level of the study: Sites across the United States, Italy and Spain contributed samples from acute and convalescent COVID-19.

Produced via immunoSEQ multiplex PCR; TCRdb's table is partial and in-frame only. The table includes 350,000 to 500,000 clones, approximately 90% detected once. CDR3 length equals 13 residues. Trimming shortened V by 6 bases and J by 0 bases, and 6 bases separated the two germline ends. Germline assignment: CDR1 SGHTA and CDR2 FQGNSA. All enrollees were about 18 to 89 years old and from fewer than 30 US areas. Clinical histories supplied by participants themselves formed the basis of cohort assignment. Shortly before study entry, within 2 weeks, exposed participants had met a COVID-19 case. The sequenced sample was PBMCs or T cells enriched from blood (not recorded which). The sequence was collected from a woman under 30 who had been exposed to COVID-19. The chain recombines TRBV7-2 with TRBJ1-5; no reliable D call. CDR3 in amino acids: CASSPYSNQPQHF. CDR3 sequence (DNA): TGTGCCAGCAGTCCCTATAGCAATCAGCCCCAGCATTTT.